Listed here are 29 T cell receptor beta chains from one sample, sequenced in a study of tumor T cells in aggressive B-cell lymphoma. Clones were read by immunoSEQ multiplex PCR, and TCRdb kept only the in-frame ones, dropping some. The sample consists of under 6,500 clones, around 94% of them appearing once. The material sequenced was tumor tissue. The source of these receptors is an adult with diffuse large B cell lymphoma.

The V and J genes are TRBV5-3 and TRBJ1-2; the match to TRBD1 covers 11 bases. TRBV5-3 is an ORF, with its function uncertain. The trim removed 4 bases at V and 6 bases at J, leaving 5 bases unmatched. This CDR3 is 14 amino acids long. The CDR3 DNA reads TGTGCCAGAAGCCCAGGACAGGGGGCTAATGGCTACACCTTC. Protein: CARSPGQGANGYTF.

As to this clone: Distinct nucleotide sequences in the sample also encode this CDR3. The chain is built from TRBV30 and TRBJ1-5, with TRBD1 as a possible D gene (5 bases). With 1 base removed from V and 5 bases from J, the gap between germline ends came to 9 bases. The germline V gene has CDR1 GTSNPN and CDR2 SVGIG (reference sequence). The CDR3 has 13 residues. CDR3 nucleotide sequence: TGTGCCTGGAGTGGACAGAATTATCAGCCCCAGCATTTT. Translating gives CAWSGQNYQPQHF. Looking up the rest from reference TRBV30 and TRBJ1-5 gives the full variable domain: SQTIHQWPATLVQPVGSPLSLECTVEGTSNPNLYWYRQAAGRGLQLLFYSVGIGQISSEVPQNLSASRPQDRQFILSSKKLLLSDSGFYLCAWSGQNYQPQHFGDGTRLSIL.

This rearrangement joins TRBV4-3 to TRBJ2-1; possibly TRBD2 for D (5 bases). Deletions cut 6 bases from V and 7 bases from J, with 16 bases between. The CDR3 is made up of 14 amino acids. CDR1 is LGHNA, CDR2 YSLEER, per germline. Here the CDR3 DNA reads TGCGCCAGCAGTCTGATAGGTGGGAGTAATGAGCAGTTCTTC. The encoded protein is CASSLIGGSNEQFF.

This clone was detected a few times. The chain employs TRBV19 and TRBJ1-5; possibly TRBD1 for D (6 bases). The germline gives CDR1 LNHDA, CDR2 SQIVND (reference sequence). V was shortened by 5 bases and J by 0 bases, with 14 bases between the two germline ends. The CDR3 consists of 16 residues. The CDR3 is CASSHRQDFSNQPQHF. The CDR3 DNA reads TGTGCCAGTAGTCACCGACAGGACTTTAGCAATCAGCCCCAGCATTTT.

This clone is a singleton in its sample. The chain combines TRBV9 with TRBJ2-7; TRBD2 agrees at 11 bases. This CDR3 has 16 residues. V lost 0 bases to trimming and J lost 4 bases; unmatched junction nucleotides: 6. Germline V lookup: CDR1 SGDLS, CDR2 YYNGEE. The CDR3 loop is CASSVVPLAGDYEQYF. The DNA of the CDR3 is TGTGCCAGCAGCGTAGTCCCACTAGCGGGAGATTACGAGCAGTACTTC. The full variable domain, completed using reference TRBV9 and TRBJ2-7, is DSGVTQTPKHLITATGQRVTLRCSPRSGDLSVYWYQQSLDQGLQFLIQYYNGEERAKGNILERFSAQQFPDLHSELNLSSLELGDSALYFCASSVVPLAGDYEQYFGPGTRLTVT.

The gene calls are TRBV29-1 and TRBJ1-2; 9 bases are shared with TRBD1. Unmatched junction bases numbered 3, after V lost 8 bases and J lost 2 bases. Germline V gene lookup returns CDR1 SQVTM and CDR2 ANQGSEA. The CDR3 length is 12 residues. CDR3 in DNA: TGCAGCACAGGGGGCGGGAACTATGGCTACACCTTC. Protein sequence: CSTGGGNYGYTF.

The chain employs TRBV5-1 and TRBJ1-4; D possibly corresponds to TRBD1 (6 bases). With 5 bases removed from V and 1 base from J, the gap between germline ends came to 12 bases. CDR3 length: 15 amino acids. CDR1 is SGHRS, CDR2 YFSETQ, per germline. CDR3 DNA: TGCGCCAGCAGGTCGACAGGTTTAACTAATGAAAAACTGTTTTTT. Amino acids: CASRSTGLTNEKLFF.

Remarks on this clone: The junction departs from germline at one end; a sequencing error may be responsible. The gene calls are TRBV2 and TRBJ2-7; D is perhaps TRBD1 (5 bases). CDR3 size: 16 residues. Germline V gene lookup returns CDR1 SNHLY and CDR2 FYNNEI. The CDR3 spells CASSGLTVLISYDQYF. The DNA of the CDR3 is TGTGCCAGCAGTGGTTTGACAGTGCTAATTTCCTACGATCAGTACTTC.

The chain links TRBV2 to TRBJ1-2; 7 nucleotides match TRBD1. Germline V lookup: CDR1 SNHLY, CDR2 FYNNEI. The CDR3 has 14 residues. Losses at the gene ends were 7 bases for V and 3 bases for J; bases not matched to a gene: 8. CDR3 coding DNA: TGTGCCAGCACTGTAGACAGGGTGGACTATGGCTACACCTTC. Protein product: CASTVDRVDYGYTF.

The V call is TRBV19, the J call TRBJ1-3; D remains ambiguous. Germline V lookup: CDR1 LNHDA, CDR2 SQIVND (reference sequence). The CDR3 sequence is 15 residues long. V was clipped by 5 bases and J by 2 bases, with 13 bases between them. CDR3 DNA sequence: TGTGCCAGTAGTCTCACGGGAGGGACTGGAAACACCATATATTTT. Translation gives CASSLTGGTGNTIYF.

The chain combines TRBV11-3 with TRBJ1-2, with D perhaps TRBD1 (6 bases). This CDR3 comprises 13 residues. V lost 4 bases to trimming and J lost 4 bases, with 10 bases between them. The germline V gene encodes CDR1 SGHNT and CDR2 YENEEA. CDR3 in amino acids: CASSSQGGYGYTF. In DNA form, the CDR3 reads TGTGCCAGCAGCTCCCAAGGGGGCTATGGCTACACCTTC.

This chain links TRBV7-8 with TRBJ2-1; TRBD2 is a possible D gene (5 bases). Trimming removed 3 bases from V and 2 bases from J, with 8 bases in between. Per the germline V gene, CDR1 is SGHVS and CDR2 is FQNEAQ. This CDR3 comprises 14 residues. The CDR3 nucleotides are TGTGCCAGCAGCTTTGGGGAGCCCTACAATGAGCAGTTCTTC. Residues: CASSFGEPYNEQFF. The complete variable domain, with remaining parts taken from reference TRBV7-8 and TRBJ2-1, reads GAGVSQSPRYKVAKRGQDVALRCDPISGHVSLFWYQQALGQGPEFLTYFQNEAQLDKSGLPSDRFFAERPEGSVSTLKIQRTQQEDSAVYLCASSFGEPYNEQFFGPGTRLTVL.

V usage is TRBV4-2 and J usage is TRBJ1-1; the D is unclear. CDR1 and CDR2 (germline): LGHNA, YNFKEQ. Trimming cost V 3 bases and J 3 bases, with 11 bases left between them. The CDR3 is 14 residues long. The CDR3 protein is CASSQSGRDTEAFF. CDR3 nucleotide sequence: TGTGCCAGCAGCCAGAGCGGACGGGACACTGAAGCTTTCTTT.

The gene calls are TRBV21-1 and TRBJ1-4; TRBD1 is the table's D call and was not checked against the DNA. TRBV21-1 is listed as a pseudogene. The CDR3 covers 17 residues. The CDR3, as DNA: TGTGCCAGCAGCAAAGAAGAGTGGGCAGGGTTAGAGGAAAAACTGTTTTTT. As protein: CASSKEEWAGLEEKLFF.

CDR3 protein: CASCRSGQQETQYF. The CDR3 DNA reads TGTGCCAGCTGTCGGTCGGGACAGCAAGAGACCCAGTACTTC. The chain has TRBV6-6 and TRBJ2-5, with 7 bases that match TRBD1. CDR1 MNHNY and CDR2 SVGAGI come from the germline V gene (reference sequence). Trimming at V came to 8 bases and at J to 2 bases, leaving 8 bases not matched to a gene. The CDR3 runs 14 residues.

The chain links TRBV6-5 to TRBJ1-1; 7 bases agree with TRBD1. V gave up 2 bases and J gave up 8 bases; unmatched junction bases: 5. This CDR3 has 13 residues. Per germline, CDR1 MNHEY and CDR2 SVGAGI. Here the CDR3 DNA reads TGTGCCAGCAGTTACGGTTGGACAGGCGAAGCTTTCTTT. Its protein is CASSYGWTGEAFF.

V gene TRBV29-1 combines with J gene TRBJ2-3; the match to TRBD2 covers 7 bases. The CDR3 sequence is 15 residues long. Germline V gives CDR1 SQVTM, CDR2 ANQGSEA. With 2 bases clipped from V and 1 base from J, the junction kept 6 bases outside the gene matches. CDR3 in amino acids: CSVENSGGGTDTQYF. The CDR3 coding sequence is TGCAGCGTTGAAAACAGTGGGGGGGGCACAGATACGCAGTATTTT.

The V gene is TRBV2, the J gene TRBJ2-3, with D maybe TRBD1 (6 bases). V was cut by 1 base and J by 4 bases, with 9 bases left in between. Looked up from germline, CDR1 is SNHLY and CDR2 is FYNNEI. This CDR3 comprises 14 residues. This chain's CDR3 is CASSEDRVADTQYF. For the CDR3, the DNA is TGTGCCAGCAGTGAAGACAGGGTGGCAGATACGCAGTATTTT.

J is TRBJ2-2 and V is TRBV29-1; 8 bases are a match to TRBD1. Per the germline V gene, CDR1 is SQVTM and CDR2 is ANQGSEA. Trimming took 4 bases from V and 5 from J; bases not matched to a gene: 9. There are 15 residues in the CDR3. CDR3 in DNA: TGCAGCGTTGGGGGTCCGGGACAGGAAACCGGGGAGCTGTTTTTT. Residues: CSVGGPGQETGELFF.

This chain joins TRBV30 and TRBJ2-7; tentatively, D is TRBD1 (6 bases). V gave up 2 bases and J gave up 6 bases, with 8 bases separating them. CDR3 length: 11 amino acids. CDR1 is GTSNPN, CDR2 SVGIG, per germline (reference sequence). CDR3 sequence reads: CAWSKGGEQYF. The CDR3 region has the DNA TGTGCCTGGAGTAAAGGGGGCGAGCAGTACTTC.

The J gene is TRBJ2-1, the V gene TRBV27; D not resolved. CDR3 size: 13 residues. The germline CDR1 and CDR2 sequences are MNHEY and SMNVEV (reference sequence). Trimming took off 6 bases at V and 2 bases at J, with 8 bases between the two ends. The CDR3 spells CASSPVAYNEQFF. The CDR3 coding sequence is TGTGCCAGCAGCCCGGTGGCCTACAATGAGCAGTTCTTC.

The chain joins TRBV6-1 to TRBJ2-7; no reliable D call. This CDR3 is built from 12 residues. Germline lookup yields CDR1 MNHNS and CDR2 SASEGT. The V end lost 3 bases, the J end lost 2 bases, and 5 bases lay between the germline ends. The CDR3 DNA is TGTGCCAGCAGTGACGGTACCTACGAGCAGTACTTC. Protein product: CASSDGTYEQYF.

The chain links TRBV18 to TRBJ2-3, with 12 bases identical to TRBD1. Germline V gene data show CDR1 as KGHSH and CDR2 as LQKENI. Trimming cost V 6 bases and J 2 bases; bases outside gene matches: 3. CDR3 length: 15 amino acids. CDR3 coding DNA: TGTGCCAGCTCCCCGGGACAGGGGGCCACAGATACGCAGTATTTT. Its protein is CASSPGQGATDTQYF.

This rearrangement joins TRBV18 to TRBJ1-2, with D tentatively TRBD1 (6 bases). CDR1 and CDR2 from the germline V gene are KGHSH and LQKENI. V was cut by 6 bases and J by 8 bases, with 16 bases left in between. The length of the CDR3 is 13 residues. The CDR3 region has the DNA TGTGCCAGCTCCCGACAGGTTCCGGGGGGCTACACCTTC. It encodes CASSRQVPGGYTF.

The rearrangement links TRBV2 to TRBJ2-7; TRBD2 agrees at 10 bases. This CDR3 contains 15 residues. The germline V gene has CDR1 SNHLY and CDR2 FYNNEI. The V and J ends lost 4 bases and 0 bases, in that order; junction bases with no gene match: 3. The CDR3 region is CASSGSSGSSYEQYF. CDR3 DNA sequence: TGTGCCAGCAGTGGTTCTAGCGGGAGCTCCTACGAGCAGTACTTC.

This chain connects TRBV30 to TRBJ1-5; D is perhaps TRBD1 (6 bases). Germline V gene sequence: CDR1 GTSNPN, CDR2 SVGIG (reference sequence). CDR3 length: 14 residues. Trimming shortened V by 2 bases and J by 6 bases, and 14 bases separated the two germline ends. The CDR3: CAWSKGGAAQPQHF. For the CDR3, the DNA is TGTGCCTGGAGTAAAGGGGGGGCAGCTCAGCCCCAGCATTTT.

The rearrangement links TRBV7-8 to TRBJ2-2; 8 bases match TRBD1. The germline CDR1 and CDR2 sequences are SGHVS and FQNEAQ. This CDR3 comprises 15 residues. The J segment lost 4 bases and the V segment lost 5 bases, leaving 6 bases of the junction unmatched. The CDR3, as DNA: TGTGCCAGCAGCCGAAACAGGGGGAGCACCGGGGAGCTGTTTTTT. Protein: CASSRNRGSTGELFF.

This rearrangement joins TRBV28 to TRBJ2-7; 7 nucleotides agree with TRBD2. This CDR3 contains 15 residues. V lost 4 bases to trimming and J lost 3 bases; unmatched junction nucleotides: 9. Germline CDR1 MDHEN, CDR2 SYDVKM. CDR3 amino acids: CASSSSRSGVYEQYF. As DNA, the CDR3 is TGTGCCAGCAGTTCCTCGCGAAGCGGGGTCTACGAGCAGTACTTC. Variable domain in full (rest from reference TRBV28 and TRBJ2-7): DVKVTQSSRYLVKRTGEKVFLECVQDMDHENMFWYRQDPGLGLRLIYFSYDVKMKEKGDIPEGYSVSREKKERFSLILESASTNQTSMYLCASSSSRSGVYEQYFGPGTRLTVT.

Points on this clone: This CDR3 is also generated by other DNA sequences in the sample. This rearrangement joins TRBV30 to TRBJ1-5; possible D gene TRBD1, 6 bases. The CDR3 contains 17 residues. Germline CDR1 GTSNPN, CDR2 SVGIG (reference sequence). The germline V and J ends were trimmed by 0 bases and 0 bases, with 15 bases remaining between them. This chain's CDR3 is CAWSVTRGFYSNQPQHF. CDR3 DNA: TGTGCCTGGAGTGTCACCAGGGGATTCTATAGCAATCAGCCCCAGCATTTT.